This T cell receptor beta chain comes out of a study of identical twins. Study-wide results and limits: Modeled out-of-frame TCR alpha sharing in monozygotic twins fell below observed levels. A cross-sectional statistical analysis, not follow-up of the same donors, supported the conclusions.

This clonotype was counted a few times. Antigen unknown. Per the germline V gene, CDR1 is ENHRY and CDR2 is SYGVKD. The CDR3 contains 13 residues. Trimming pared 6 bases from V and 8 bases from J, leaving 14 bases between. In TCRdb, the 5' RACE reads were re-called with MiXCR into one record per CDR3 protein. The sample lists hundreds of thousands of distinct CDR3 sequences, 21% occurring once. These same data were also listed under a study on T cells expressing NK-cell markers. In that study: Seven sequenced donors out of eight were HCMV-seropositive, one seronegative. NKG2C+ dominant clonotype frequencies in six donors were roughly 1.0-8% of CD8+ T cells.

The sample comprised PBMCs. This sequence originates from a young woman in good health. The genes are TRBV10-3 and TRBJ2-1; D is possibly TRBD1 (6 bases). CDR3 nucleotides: TGTGCCATCAGGGACAGTAGCCTCGATGAGCAGTTCTTC. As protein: CAIRDSSLDEQFF.